This paragraph reports one T cell receptor beta chain. It lacks a known antigen. No base quality values were provided; no much bigger clone lies one nucleotide off. To sequence the TCRbeta CDR3 region, genomic DNA was isolated from the sorted cells. The immunoSEQ Assay was used for sequencing of TCRbeta CDR3 regions. The clones in this table, taken by TCRdb from immuneACCESS, are in-frame only. Not every clone is retained; where verified, under half of the shortfall comes from an unresolved V gene, and the cause of the rest is unknown. The sample table contains about 24,000 clones; only one count was recorded for more than 80% of them. Approximately 17% of the sample is taken by the ten largest. Clipping removes 0 bases from V and 0 bases from J, with 7 as the unmatched junction base count. Taken from cysteine to phenylalanine, the CDR3 has 19 residues. Here the CDR3 DNA is all that survives: 57 bases in frame from base 1. CDR1 and CDR2 are read off the germline V gene as SGHRS and YFSETQ.

Patients with autoimmune disease history or receiving systemic immunosuppression were excluded from the trial. Peripheral blood for TCR sequencing was collected from all dose cohorts at baseline, on cycle 4 day 1, and on cycle 7 day 1. The samples were taken from a phase I, first-in-human, multicenter, open-label dose-escalation trial of ivuxolimab. Adults with locally advanced or metastatic head and neck squamous cell, hepatocellular, melanoma or renal cell carcinoma were enrolled in the trial. CD4+ and CD8+ T cells were sorted separately from peripheral blood before TCR sequencing. The data originate from a study of OX40 agonist ivuxolimab in advanced cancers. Background for the entire study: The costimulatory receptor OX40 (CD134) was targeted by ivuxolimab, a fully human IgG2 agonistic monoclonal antibody. Of the 50 or so patients in dose escalation, 19 had hepatocellular carcinoma, some 15 had melanoma, 9 had renal cell carcinoma and 9 had head and neck cancer. Intravenous ivuxolimab was administered to patients every 2 weeks at six dose levels: 0.01, 0.1, 0.3, 1.5, 3 and 10 mg/kg. Prior anti-PD-1, anti-PD-L1 or anti-CTLA-4 therapy was permitted, and checkpoint inhibitors had been received by roughly 40% of dose-escalation patients. In the dose-escalation cohort, approximately 82% of patients were male, and the mean age was roughly 60 years, with a range of about 23 to 90. The purpose of peripheral TCRbeta sequencing was to test whether ivuxolimab changed TCR sequence diversity and led to clonal T-cell expansion. The paper covers the monotherapy dose-escalation part of the phase I ivuxolimab trial, which included N of about 51 patients. Partial responses were achieved by three dose-escalation patients, of whom one had hepatocellular carcinoma and two had cutaneous melanoma.

Study-level results and caveats: The antigen specificity of the peripheral T cells that underwent clonal expansion was not determined. In partial responders in the 0.1-3.0 mg/kg groups, normalized peripheral clonal expansion was found to be among the lowest, especially among CD8+ T cells. At doses of 0.1 to 3.0 mg/kg, clonal expansion of both CD4+ and CD8+ blood T cells was observed from baseline to week 6. Low levels of normalized T-cell clonal expansion were also seen in some nonresponding patients. After ivuxolimab, expanded clones were on average more numerous among CD8+ T cells than among CD4+ T cells.

The chain uses TRBV5-1 and TRBJ2-1, with TRBD2 matching 12 junction bases. This receptor was obtained from an adult with an advanced solid tumor such as melanoma, head and neck, liver or kidney cancer. The starting material was CD4+ or CD8+ T cells sorted from blood, obtained in a trial of the OX40 agonist ivuxolimab. The CDR3 loop reads CASSLGLAGVTSSYNEQFF. The DNA sequence follows: TGCGCCAGCAGCTTGGGACTAGCGGGAGTTACGAGCTCCTACAATGAGCAGTTCTTC.